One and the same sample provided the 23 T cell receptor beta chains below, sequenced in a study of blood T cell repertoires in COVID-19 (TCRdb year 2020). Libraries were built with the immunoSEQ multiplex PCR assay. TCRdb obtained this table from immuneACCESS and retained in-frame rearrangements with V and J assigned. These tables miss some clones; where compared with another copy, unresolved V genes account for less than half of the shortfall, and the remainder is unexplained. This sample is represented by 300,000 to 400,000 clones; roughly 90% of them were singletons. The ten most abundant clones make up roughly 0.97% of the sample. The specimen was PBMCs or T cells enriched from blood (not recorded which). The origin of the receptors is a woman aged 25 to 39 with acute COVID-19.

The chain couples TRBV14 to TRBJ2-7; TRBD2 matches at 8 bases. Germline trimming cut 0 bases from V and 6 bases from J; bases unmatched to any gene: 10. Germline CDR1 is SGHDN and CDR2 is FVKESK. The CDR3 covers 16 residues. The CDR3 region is CASSQDVPGGPGEQYF. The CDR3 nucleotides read TGTGCCAGCAGCCAAGATGTCCCGGGGGGGCCGGGCGAGCAGTACTTC.

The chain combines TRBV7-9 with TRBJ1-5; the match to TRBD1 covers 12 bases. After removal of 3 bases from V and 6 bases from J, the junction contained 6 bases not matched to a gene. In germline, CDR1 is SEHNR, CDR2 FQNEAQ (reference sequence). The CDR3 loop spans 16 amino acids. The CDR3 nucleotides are TGTGCCAGCAGCTTGGAGGGACAGGGGGCTCCTCAGCCCCAGCATTTT. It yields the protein CASSLEGQGAPQPQHF. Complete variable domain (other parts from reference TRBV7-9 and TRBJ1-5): DTGVSQNPRHKITKRGQNVTFRCDPISEHNRLYWYRQTLGQGPEFLTYFQNEAQLEKSRLLSDRFSAERPKGSFSTLEIQRTEQGDSAMYLCASSLEGQGAPQPQHFGDGTRLSIL.

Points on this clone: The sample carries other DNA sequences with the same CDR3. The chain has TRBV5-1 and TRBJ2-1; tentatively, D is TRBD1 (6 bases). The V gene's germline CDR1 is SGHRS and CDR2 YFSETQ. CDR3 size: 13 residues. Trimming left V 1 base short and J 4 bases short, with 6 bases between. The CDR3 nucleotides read TGCGCCAGCAGCTTGACAGGGTACAATGAGCAGTTCTTC. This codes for CASSLTGYNEQFF.

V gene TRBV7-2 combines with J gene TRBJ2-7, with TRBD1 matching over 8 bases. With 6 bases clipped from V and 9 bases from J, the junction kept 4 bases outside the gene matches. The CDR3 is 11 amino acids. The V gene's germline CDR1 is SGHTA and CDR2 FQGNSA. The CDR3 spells CASSSTGGQYF. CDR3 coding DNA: TGTGCCAGCAGTTCTACAGGGGGGCAGTACTTC. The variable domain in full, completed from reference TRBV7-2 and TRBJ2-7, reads GAGVSQSPSNKVTEKGKDVELRCDPISGHTALYWYRQSLGQGLEFLIYFQGNSAPDKSGLPSDRFSAERTGGSVSTLTIQRTQQEDSAVYLCASSSTGGQYFGPGTRLTVT.

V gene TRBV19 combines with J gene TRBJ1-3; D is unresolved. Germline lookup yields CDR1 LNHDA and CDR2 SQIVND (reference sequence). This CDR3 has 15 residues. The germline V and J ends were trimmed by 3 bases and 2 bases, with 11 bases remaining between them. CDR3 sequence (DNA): TGTGCCAGTAGTATCCGGGATCAGACTGGAAACACCATATATTTT. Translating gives CASSIRDQTGNTIYF.

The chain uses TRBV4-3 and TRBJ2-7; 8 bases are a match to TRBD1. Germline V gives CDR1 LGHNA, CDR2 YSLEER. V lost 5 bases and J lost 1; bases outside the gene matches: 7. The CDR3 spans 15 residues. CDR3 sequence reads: CASSKAGQGSYEQYF. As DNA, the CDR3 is TGCGCCAGCAGCAAAGCCGGACAGGGATCCTACGAGCAGTACTTC.

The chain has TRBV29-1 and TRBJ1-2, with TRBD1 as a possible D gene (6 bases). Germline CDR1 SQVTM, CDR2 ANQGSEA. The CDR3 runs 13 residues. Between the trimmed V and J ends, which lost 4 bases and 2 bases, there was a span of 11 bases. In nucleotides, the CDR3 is TGCAGCGTTGTTGACAGGCAGAACTATGGCTACACCTTC. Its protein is CSVVDRQNYGYTF.

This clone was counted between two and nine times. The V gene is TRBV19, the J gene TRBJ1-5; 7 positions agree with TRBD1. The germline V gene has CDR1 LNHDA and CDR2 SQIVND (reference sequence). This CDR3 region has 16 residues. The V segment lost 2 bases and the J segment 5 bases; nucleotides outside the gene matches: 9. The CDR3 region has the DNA TGTGCCAGTAGTATAATTCAGGGGGTTATTGATCAGCCCCAGCATTTT. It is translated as CASSIIQGVIDQPQHF.

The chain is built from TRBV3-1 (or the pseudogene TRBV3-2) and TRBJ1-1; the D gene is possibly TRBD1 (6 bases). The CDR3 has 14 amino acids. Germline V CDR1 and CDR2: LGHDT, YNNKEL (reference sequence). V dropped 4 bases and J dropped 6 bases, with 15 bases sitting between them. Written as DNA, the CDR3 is TGTGCCAGCAGCCCTCACCGTGGGGGCGCTGAAGCTTTCTTT. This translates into CASSPHRGGAEAFF.

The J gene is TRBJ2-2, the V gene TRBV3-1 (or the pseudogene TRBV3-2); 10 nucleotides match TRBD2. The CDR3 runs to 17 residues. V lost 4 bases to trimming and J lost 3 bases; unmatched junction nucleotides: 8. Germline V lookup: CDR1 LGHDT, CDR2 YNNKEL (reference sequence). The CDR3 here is CASSPKAGGPYTGELFF. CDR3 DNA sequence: TGTGCCAGCAGCCCTAAAGCGGGGGGGCCATACACCGGGGAGCTGTTTTTT.

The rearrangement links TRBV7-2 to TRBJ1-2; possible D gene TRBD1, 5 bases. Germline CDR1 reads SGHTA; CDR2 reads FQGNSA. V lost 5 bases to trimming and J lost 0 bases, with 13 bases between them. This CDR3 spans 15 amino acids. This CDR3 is CASSLGHPANYGYTF. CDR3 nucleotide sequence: TGTGCCAGCAGCCTCGGACACCCGGCTAACTATGGCTACACCTTC.

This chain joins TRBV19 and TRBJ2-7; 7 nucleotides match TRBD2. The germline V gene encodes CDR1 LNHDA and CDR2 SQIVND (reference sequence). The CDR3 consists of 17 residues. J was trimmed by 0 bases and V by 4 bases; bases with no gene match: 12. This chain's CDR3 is CASSKQRDGRSSYEQYF. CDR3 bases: TGTGCCAGTAGTAAGCAGCGGGACGGAAGGAGCTCCTACGAGCAGTACTTC.

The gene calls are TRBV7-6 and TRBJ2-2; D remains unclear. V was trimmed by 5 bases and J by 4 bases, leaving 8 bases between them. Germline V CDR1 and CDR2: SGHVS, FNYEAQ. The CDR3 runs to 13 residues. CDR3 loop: CASSPELTGELFF. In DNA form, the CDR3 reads TGTGCCAGCAGCCCCGAGCTCACCGGGGAGCTGTTTTTT. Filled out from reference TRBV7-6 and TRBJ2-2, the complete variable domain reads GAGVSQSPRYKVTKRGQDVALRCDPISGHVSLYWYRQALGQGPEFLTYFNYEAQQDKSGLPNDRFSAERPEGSISTLTIQRTEQRDSAMYRCASSPELTGELFFGEGSRLTVL.

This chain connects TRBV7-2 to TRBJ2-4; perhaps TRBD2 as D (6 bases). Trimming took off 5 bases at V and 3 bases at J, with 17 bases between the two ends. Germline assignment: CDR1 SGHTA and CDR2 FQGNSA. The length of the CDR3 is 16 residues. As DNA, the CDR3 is TGTGCCAGCAGCCCCTCAGGAAGGAGGGGCAAAAACATTCAGTACTTC. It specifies CASSPSGRRGKNIQYF.

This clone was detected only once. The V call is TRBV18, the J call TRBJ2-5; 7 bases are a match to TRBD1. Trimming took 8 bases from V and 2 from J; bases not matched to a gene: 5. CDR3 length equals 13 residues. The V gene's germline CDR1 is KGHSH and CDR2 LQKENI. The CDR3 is CASRRDSQETQYF. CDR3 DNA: TGTGCCAGCCGCCGGGACAGTCAAGAGACCCAGTACTTC.

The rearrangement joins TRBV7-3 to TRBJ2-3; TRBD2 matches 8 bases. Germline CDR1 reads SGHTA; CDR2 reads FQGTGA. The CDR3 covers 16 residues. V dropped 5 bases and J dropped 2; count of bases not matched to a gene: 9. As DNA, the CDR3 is TGTGCCAGCAGCCCGAGGAGAGCGGGGGTCACAGATACGCAGTATTTT. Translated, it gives CASSPRRAGVTDTQYF.

This chain's CDR3 is CASSDPGQGKNEQFF. Written as DNA, the CDR3 is TGTGCCAGCAGCGATCCGGGACAGGGAAAAAATGAGCAGTTCTTC. This chain links TRBV7-6 with TRBJ2-1; 9 nucleotides align to TRBD1. With 5 bases clipped from V and 7 bases from J, the junction kept 9 bases outside the gene matches. Germline V gene sequence: CDR1 SGHVS, CDR2 FNYEAQ. The CDR3 loop spans 15 amino acids.

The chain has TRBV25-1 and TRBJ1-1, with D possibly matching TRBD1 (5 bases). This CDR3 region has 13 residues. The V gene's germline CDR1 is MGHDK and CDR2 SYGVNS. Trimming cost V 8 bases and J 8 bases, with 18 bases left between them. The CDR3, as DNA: TGTGCCAGCGGACGAGAGGGACTCCCCGAAGCTTTCTTT. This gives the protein CASGREGLPEAFF. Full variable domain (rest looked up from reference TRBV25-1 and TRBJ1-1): EADIYQTPRYLVIGTGKKITLECSQTMGHDKMYWYQQDPGMELHLIHYSYGVNSTEKGDLSSESTVSRIRTEHFPLTLESARPSHTSQYLCASGREGLPEAFFGQGTRLTVV.

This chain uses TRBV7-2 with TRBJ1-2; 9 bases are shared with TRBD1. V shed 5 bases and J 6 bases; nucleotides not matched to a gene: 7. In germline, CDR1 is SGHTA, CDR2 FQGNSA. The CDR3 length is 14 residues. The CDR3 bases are TGTGCCAGCAGCGCTCTACAGGGGGCTAATGGCTACACCTTC. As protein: CASSALQGANGYTF.

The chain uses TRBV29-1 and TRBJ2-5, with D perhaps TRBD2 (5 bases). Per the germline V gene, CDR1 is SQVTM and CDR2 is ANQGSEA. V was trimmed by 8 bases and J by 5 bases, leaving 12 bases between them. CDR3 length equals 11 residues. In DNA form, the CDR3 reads TGCAGCCCCGGGAATGGGGAGACCCAGTACTTC. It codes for CSPGNGETQYF. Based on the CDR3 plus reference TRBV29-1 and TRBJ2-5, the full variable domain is SAVISQKPSRDICQRGTSLTIQCQVDSQVTMMFWYRQQPGQSLTLIATANQGSEATYESGFVIDKFPISRPNLTFSTLTVSNMSPEDSSIYLCSPGNGETQYFGPGTRLLVL.

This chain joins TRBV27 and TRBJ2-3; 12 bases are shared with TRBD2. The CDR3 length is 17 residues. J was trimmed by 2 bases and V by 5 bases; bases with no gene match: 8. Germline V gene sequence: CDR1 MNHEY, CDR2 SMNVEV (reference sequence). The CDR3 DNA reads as TGTGCCAGCAGTCCAACCGGACTAGCGGGAATCACAGATACGCAGTATTTT. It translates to CASSPTGLAGITDTQYF.

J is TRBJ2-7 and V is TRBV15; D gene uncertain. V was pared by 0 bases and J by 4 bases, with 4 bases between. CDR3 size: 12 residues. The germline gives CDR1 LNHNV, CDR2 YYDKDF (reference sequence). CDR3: CATSRDAYEQYF. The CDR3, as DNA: TGTGCCACCAGCAGAGATGCGTACGAGCAGTACTTC.

The CDR3 protein is CASSLVGRAYEQYF. The CDR3 DNA follows: TGTGCCAGCAGCTTAGTGGGGAGGGCCTACGAGCAGTACTTC. The chain employs TRBV7-8 and TRBJ2-7, with 7 bases that match TRBD2. V trimming: 1 base; J trimming: 2 bases; junction bases outside the gene matches: 2. Germline loops: CDR1 SGHVS, CDR2 FQNEAQ. This CDR3 contains 14 residues.